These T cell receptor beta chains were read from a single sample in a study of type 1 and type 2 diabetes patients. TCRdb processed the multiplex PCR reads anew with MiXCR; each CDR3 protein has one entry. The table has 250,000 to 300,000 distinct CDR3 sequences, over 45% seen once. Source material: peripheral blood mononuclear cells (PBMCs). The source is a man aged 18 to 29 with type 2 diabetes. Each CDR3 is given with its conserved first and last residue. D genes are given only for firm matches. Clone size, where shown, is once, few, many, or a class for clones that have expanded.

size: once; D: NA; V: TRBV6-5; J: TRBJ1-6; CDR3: CASSYGSGSSYNSPLHF; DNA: TGTGCCAGCAGTTATGGGTCAGGGAGCTCCTATAATTCACCCCTCCACTTT
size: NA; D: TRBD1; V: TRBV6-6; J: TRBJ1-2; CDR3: CASSPNWQGDYGYTF; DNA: TGTGCCAGCAGCCCCAATTGGCAGGGGGACTATGGCTACACCTTC
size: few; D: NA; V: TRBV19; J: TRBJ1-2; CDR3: CASSPDRAPFNYGYTF; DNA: TGTGCCAGTAGTCCCGACAGAGCTCCATTTAACTATGGCTACACCTTC
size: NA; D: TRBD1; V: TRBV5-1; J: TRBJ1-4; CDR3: CASSFTGGNEKLFF; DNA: TGCGCCAGCAGCTTCACAGGGGGGAATGAAAAACTGTTTTTT
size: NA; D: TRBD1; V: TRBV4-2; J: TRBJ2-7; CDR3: CASGQVLGQGTYEQYF; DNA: TGTGCCAGCGGCCAAGTATTGGGACAGGGAACCTACGAGCAGTACTTC
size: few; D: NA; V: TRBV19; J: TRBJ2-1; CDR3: CASGLGEQFF; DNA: TGTGCCAGTGGATTGGGAGAGCAGTTCTTC
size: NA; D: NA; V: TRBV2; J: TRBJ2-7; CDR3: CASYRPGAYEQYF; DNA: TGTGCCAGCTATCGTCCTGGGGCCTACGAGCAGTACTTC
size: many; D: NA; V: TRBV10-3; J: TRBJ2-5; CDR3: CAIKEKETQYF; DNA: TGTGCCATCAAAGAGAAAGAGACCCAGTACTTC
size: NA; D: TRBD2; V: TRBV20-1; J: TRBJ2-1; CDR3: CSALLAGSSYNEQFF; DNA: TGCAGTGCCTTACTAGCGGGGAGCTCCTACAATGAGCAGTTCTTC
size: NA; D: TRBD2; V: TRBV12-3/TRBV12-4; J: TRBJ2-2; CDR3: CATGLGGLGELFF; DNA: TGTGCCACGGGACTAGGGGGACTCGGGGAGCTGTTTTTT
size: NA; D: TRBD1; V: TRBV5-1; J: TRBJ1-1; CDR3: CASSILGTGETEAFF; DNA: TGCGCCAGCAGCATACTCGGGACAGGGGAAACCGAAGCTTTCTTT
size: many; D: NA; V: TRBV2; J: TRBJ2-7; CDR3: CASSDFNEQYF; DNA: TGTGCCAGCAGTGATTTCAATGAGCAGTACTTC
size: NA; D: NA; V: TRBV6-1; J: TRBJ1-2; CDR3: CASRPEGNRGYTF; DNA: TGTGCCAGCAGACCAGAGGGGAACCGTGGCTACACCTTC
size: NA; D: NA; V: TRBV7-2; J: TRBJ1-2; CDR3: CASSLNYGARGYTF; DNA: TGTGCCAGCAGCTTAAATTACGGGGCGCGGGGCTACACCTTC
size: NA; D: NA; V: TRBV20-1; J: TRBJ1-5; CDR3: CSARGSGNQPQHF; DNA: TGCAGTGCTAGGGGGTCGGGCAATCAGCCCCAGCATTTT
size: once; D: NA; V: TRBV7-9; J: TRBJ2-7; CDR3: CASSLDFYEQYF; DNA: TGTGCCAGCAGCTTGGATTTCTACGAGCAGTACTTC
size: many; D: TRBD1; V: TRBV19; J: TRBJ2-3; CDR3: CASSHGGRGRSKEITDTQYF; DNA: TGTGCCAGTAGCCACGGTGGCAGGGGGCGATCGAAGGAGATCACAGATACGCAGTATTTT
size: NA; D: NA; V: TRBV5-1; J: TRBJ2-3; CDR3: CASSFLRGADTQYF; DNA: TGCGCCAGCAGCTTCTTAAGGGGAGCAGATACGCAGTATTTT
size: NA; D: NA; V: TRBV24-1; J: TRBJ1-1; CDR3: CATSVGLGRGNTEAFF; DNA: TGTGCCACCAGTGTTGGTTTGGGTAGGGGGAACACTGAAGCTTTCTTT
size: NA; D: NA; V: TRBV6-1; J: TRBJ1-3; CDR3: CASTEKRGSGNTIYF; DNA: TGTGCCAGCACTGAGAAGAGGGGCTCTGGAAACACCATATATTTT
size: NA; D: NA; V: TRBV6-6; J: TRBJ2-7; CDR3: CASSEDREFSYEQYF; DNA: TGTGCCAGCAGTGAAGATAGGGAGTTCTCCTACGAGCAGTACTTC
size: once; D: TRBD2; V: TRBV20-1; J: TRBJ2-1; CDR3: CSATQIAGGPNYNEQFF; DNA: TGCAGTGCTACCCAGATAGCGGGAGGGCCAAATTACAATGAGCAGTTCTTC
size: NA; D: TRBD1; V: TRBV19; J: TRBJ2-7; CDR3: CASRRDRAYEQYF; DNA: TGTGCCAGTAGACGGGACAGAGCCTACGAGCAGTACTTC
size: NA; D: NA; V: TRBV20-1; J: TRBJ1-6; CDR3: CSASLESIYNSPLHF; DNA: TGCAGTGCTAGCCTCGAAAGTATCTATAATTCACCCCTCCACTTT
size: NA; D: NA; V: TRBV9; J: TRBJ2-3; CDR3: CASSPRPGHDTDTQYF; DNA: TGTGCCAGCAGCCCGCGGCCGGGACACGACACAGATACGCAGTATTTT
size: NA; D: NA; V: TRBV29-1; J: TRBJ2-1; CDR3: CSVEDSPGEQFF; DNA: TGCAGCGTTGAGGACAGTCCGGGAGAGCAGTTCTTC
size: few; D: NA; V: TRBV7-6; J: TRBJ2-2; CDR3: CASSLSPPAVFF; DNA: TGTGCCAGCAGCTTATCGCCGCCGGCGGTGTTTTTT
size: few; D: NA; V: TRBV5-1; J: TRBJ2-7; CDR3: CAPRASYEQYF; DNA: TGCGCCCCCCGGGCTTCCTACGAGCAGTACTTC
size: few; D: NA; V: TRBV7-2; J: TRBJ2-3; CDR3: CASSPPPRTQYF; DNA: TGTGCCAGCAGCCCACCCCCCAGAACGCAGTATTTT
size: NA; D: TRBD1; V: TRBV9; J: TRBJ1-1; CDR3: CASSALTGLTEGAFF; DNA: TGTGCCAGCAGCGCGCTGACAGGGCTGACAGAGGGAGCTTTCTTT
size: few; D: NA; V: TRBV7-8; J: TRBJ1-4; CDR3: CASSTRGATNEKLFF; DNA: TGTGCCAGCAGCACCCGGGGCGCAACTAATGAAAAACTGTTTTTT
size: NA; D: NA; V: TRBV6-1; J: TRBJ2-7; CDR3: CASSVQSSYEQYF; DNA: TGTGCCAGCAGTGTTCAAAGTTCCTACGAGCAGTACTTC
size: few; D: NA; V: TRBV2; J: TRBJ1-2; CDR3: CASSAASLGEKDGYTF; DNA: TGTGCCAGCAGTGCCGCCTCACTGGGCGAAAAGGACGGCTACACCTTC
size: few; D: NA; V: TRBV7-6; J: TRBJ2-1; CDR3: CASSLGTGNNEQFF; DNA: TGTGCCAGCAGCTTAGGCACAGGGAACAATGAGCAGTTCTTC
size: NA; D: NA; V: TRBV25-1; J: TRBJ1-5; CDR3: CASRKGERGNQPQHF; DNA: TGTGCCAGTAGGAAGGGGGAGAGGGGCAATCAGCCCCAGCATTTT
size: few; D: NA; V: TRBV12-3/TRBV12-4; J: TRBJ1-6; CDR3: CASTILTWVINSPLHF; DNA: TGTGCCAGCACCATTTTAACGTGGGTTATAAATTCACCCCTCCACTTT
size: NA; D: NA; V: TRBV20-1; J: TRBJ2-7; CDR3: CSAWREGYEQYF; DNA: TGCAGTGCCTGGAGAGAAGGGTACGAGCAGTACTTC
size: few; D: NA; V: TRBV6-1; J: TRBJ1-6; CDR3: CASRPTGLLDSPLHF; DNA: TGTGCCAGCAGACCGACGGGACTTCTGGATTCACCCCTCCACTTT
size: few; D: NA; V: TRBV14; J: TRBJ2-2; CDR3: CASSQLSETYTGELFF; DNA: TGTGCCAGCAGCCAACTCTCCGAGACTTACACCGGGGAGCTGTTTTTT
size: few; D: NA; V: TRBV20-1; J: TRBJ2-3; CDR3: CSARDSLTDTQYF; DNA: TGCAGTGCTCGCGACAGCCTCACAGATACGCAGTATTTT
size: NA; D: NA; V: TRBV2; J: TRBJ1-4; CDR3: CASRGQGLPREKLFF; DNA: TGTGCCAGCAGGGGGCAGGGGTTACCTCGTGAAAAACTGTTTTTT
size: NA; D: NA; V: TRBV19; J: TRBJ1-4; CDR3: CASRGGHYPATNEKLFF; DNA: TGTGCCAGTAGGGGGGGACATTACCCTGCAACTAATGAAAAACTGTTTTTT
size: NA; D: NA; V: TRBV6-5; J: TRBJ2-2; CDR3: CASRLDSFANTGELFF; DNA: TGTGCCAGCAGGCTGGACAGCTTCGCGAACACCGGGGAGCTGTTTTTT
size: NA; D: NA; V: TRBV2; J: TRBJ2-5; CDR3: CVSLRDEGTQETQYF; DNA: TGTGTCAGCCTAAGGGATGAAGGGACCCAAGAGACCCAGTACTTC
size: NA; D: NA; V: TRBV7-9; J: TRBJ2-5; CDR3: CASSRRHEKETQYF; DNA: TGTGCCAGCAGCCGCAGACACGAAAAAGAGACCCAGTACTTC
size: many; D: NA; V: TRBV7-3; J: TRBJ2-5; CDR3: CASSLGSKETQYF; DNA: TGTGCCAGCAGCTTAGGCAGCAAAGAGACCCAGTACTTC
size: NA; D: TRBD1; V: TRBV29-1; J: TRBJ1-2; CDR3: CSVRTGPNYGYTF; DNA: TGCAGCGTTAGGACAGGGCCTAACTATGGCTACACCTTC
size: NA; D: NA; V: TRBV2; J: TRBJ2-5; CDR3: CASGNGYQETQYF; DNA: TGTGCCAGCGGTAACGGGTACCAAGAGACCCAGTACTTC
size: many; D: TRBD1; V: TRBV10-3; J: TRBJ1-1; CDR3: CAIRQGGGTEAFF; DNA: TGTGCCATACGACAGGGGGGGGGCACTGAAGCTTTCTTT
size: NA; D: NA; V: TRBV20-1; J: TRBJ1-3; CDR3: CSARDPGSGNTIYF; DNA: TGCAGTGCTAGAGACCCGGGCTCTGGAAACACCATATATTTT
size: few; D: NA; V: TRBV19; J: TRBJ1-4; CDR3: CASSTRTATNEKLFF; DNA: TGTGCCAGTAGTACTAGGACAGCAACTAATGAAAAACTGTTTTTT
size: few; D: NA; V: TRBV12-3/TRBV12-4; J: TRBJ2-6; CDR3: CASTMASGANVLTF; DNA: TGTGCCAGCACTATGGCATCTGGGGCCAACGTCCTGACTTTC
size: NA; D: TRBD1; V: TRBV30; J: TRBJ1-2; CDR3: CASTGRANYGYTF; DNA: TGTGCTTCGACAGGGCGGGCTAACTATGGCTACACCTTC
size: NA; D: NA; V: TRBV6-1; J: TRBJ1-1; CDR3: CASSYSWQGRTEAFF; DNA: TGTGCCAGCAGTTACTCGTGGCAGGGGCGCACTGAAGCTTTCTTT
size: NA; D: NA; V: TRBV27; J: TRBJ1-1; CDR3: CASSLYATENTEAFF; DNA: TGTGCCAGCAGTTTATATGCAACAGAGAACACTGAAGCTTTCTTT
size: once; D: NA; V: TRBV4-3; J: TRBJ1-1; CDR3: CASSRQPGGGTEAFF; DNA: TGCGCCAGCAGCCGCCAACCGGGAGGTGGGACTGAAGCTTTCTTT